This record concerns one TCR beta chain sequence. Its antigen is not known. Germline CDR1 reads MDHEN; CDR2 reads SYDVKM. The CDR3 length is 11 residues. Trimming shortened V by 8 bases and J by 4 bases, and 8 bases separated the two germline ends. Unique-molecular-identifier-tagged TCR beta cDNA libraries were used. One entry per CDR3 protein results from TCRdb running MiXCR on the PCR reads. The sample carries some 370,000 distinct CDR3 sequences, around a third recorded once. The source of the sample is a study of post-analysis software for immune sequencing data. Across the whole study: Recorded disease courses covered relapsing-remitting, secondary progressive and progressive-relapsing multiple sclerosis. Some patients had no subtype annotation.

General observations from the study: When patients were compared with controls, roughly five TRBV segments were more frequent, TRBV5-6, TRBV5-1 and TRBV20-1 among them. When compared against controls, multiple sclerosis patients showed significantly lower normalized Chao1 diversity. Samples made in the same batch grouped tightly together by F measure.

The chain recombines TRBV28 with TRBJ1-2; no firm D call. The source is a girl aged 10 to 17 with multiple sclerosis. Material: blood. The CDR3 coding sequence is TGTGCCAGCGCCGGACGCTATGGCTACACCTTC. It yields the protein CASAGRYGYTF.